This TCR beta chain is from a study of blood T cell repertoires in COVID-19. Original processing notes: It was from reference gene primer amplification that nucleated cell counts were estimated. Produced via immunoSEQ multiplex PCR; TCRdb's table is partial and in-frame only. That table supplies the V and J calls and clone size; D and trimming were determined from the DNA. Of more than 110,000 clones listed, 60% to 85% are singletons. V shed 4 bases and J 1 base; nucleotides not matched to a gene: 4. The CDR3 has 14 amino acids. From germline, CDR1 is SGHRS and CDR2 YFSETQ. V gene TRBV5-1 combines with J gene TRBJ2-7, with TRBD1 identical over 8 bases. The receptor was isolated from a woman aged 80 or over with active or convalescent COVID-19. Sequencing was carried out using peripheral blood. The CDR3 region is CASSPRGPSYEQYF. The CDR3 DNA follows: TGCGCCAGCAGCCCCAGGGGGCCATCCTACGAGCAGTACTTC.